A single T cell receptor (beta chain) is shown here with its context. Its antigen is undetermined. This specimen belongs to a study of T cell responses to AZD1222 COVID-19 vaccine. Findings and caveats of the study: Among vaccine-associated CD4 TCRs, coverage spanned spike, with dominance at 160-218 and 743-854. The repertoires were collected only after the peak T cell response. Seropositive status at baseline applied to only six AZD1222 recipients. Spike-specific TCR breadth and depth went up after people got two AZD1222 doses.

Clones were sequenced by immunoSEQ multiplex PCR, and TCRdb holds only the in-frame ones, with some missing. The sample carries roughly 79,000 clones, 92% recorded once. The source of this sequence is an adult in good health. The sequencing here drew on peripheral blood, taken on day 0 of MenACWY control vaccination.

The CDR3 region is CASSDRQGWTQYF. CDR3 coding DNA: TGTGCCAGCAGTGACCGACAAGGATGGACCCAGTACTTC. The chain links TRBV28 to TRBJ2-5; the D is unclear. Germline V gene lookup returns CDR1 MDHEN and CDR2 SYDVKM. V was cut by 5 bases and J by 7 bases, with 14 bases left in between. The CDR3 is made up of 13 amino acids.